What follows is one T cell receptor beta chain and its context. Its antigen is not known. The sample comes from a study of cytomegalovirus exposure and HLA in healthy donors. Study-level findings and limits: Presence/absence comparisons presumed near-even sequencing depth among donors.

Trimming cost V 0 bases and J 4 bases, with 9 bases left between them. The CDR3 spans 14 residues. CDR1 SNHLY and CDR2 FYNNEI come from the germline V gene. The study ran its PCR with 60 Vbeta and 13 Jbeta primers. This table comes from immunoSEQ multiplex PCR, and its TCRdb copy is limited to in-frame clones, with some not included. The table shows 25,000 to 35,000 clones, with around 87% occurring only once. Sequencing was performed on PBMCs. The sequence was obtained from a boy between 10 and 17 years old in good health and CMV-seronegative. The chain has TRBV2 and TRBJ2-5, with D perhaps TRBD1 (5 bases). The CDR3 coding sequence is TGTGCCAGCAGTGAAGCGCGTCAGGGAGAGACCCAGTACTTC. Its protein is CASSEARQGETQYF.